This is a list of T cell receptor beta chains from one sample in a study of cytomegalovirus exposure and HLA in healthy donors. Sequencing was performed with immunoSEQ multiplex PCR; in TCRdb, only in-frame clones are kept and a portion is missing. Of 84,000 or so clones in the sample, around 77% were seen once. The sample consisted of PBMCs. The receptor set was obtained from a man younger than 45 in good health and CMV-seronegative. Each CDR3 is given with its conserved first and last residue. A D gene is named only where the DNA matches it firmly. Size tells how often a clone was seen (once, few, many) or the class of an expanded clone, and some rows leave it out.

v_call: TRBV28
cdr3_length: 15
clone_size: once
j_call: TRBJ1-3
d_call: NA
cdr3_nt: TGTGCCAGCAGTTTATTACCAGGGGCTGGAAACACCATATATTTT
cdr3_aa: CASSLLPGAGNTIYF

v_call: TRBV19
cdr3_length: 14
clone_size: once
j_call: TRBJ1-4
d_call: TRBD1
cdr3_nt: TGTGCCAGTAGTGAAACAGGGGTTGGGGAAAAACTGTTTTTT
cdr3_aa: CASSETGVGEKLFF

v_call: TRBV6-9
cdr3_length: 15
clone_size: once
j_call: TRBJ2-4
d_call: NA
cdr3_nt: TGTGCCAGCAGTTATAGAGAGCCAGCCAAAAACATTCAGTACTTC
cdr3_aa: CASSYREPAKNIQYF

v_call: TRBV29-1
cdr3_length: 14
clone_size: NA
j_call: TRBJ2-3
d_call: TRBD1
cdr3_nt: TGCAGCGTTGACAGGACAGGGGACACAGATACGCAGTATTTT
cdr3_aa: CSVDRTGDTDTQYF

v_call: TRBV21-1
cdr3_length: 18
clone_size: NA
j_call: TRBJ1-3
d_call: NA
cdr3_nt: TGTGCCAGCAGCCCGGGACAGGGAGGGCAAAACTCTGGAAACACCATATATTTT
cdr3_aa: CASSPGQGGQNSGNTIYF

v_call: TRBV5-1
cdr3_length: 17
clone_size: once
j_call: TRBJ2-2
d_call: TRBD1
cdr3_nt: TGCGCCAGCAGCTCTCAACCTCGGGACAGGGGGACCGGGGAGCTGTTTTTT
cdr3_aa: CASSSQPRDRGTGELFF

v_call: TRBV30
cdr3_length: 13
clone_size: NA
j_call: TRBJ1-2
d_call: NA
cdr3_nt: TGTGCCTGGAGTGTACAAGCTAACTATGGCTACACCTTC
cdr3_aa: CAWSVQANYGYTF

v_call: TRBV2
cdr3_length: 14
clone_size: once
j_call: TRBJ2-5
d_call: NA
cdr3_nt: TGTGCCAGCACCCAACGGGTGGCGCAAGAGACCCAGTACTTC
cdr3_aa: CASTQRVAQETQYF

v_call: TRBV28
cdr3_length: 13
clone_size: NA
j_call: TRBJ1-5
d_call: NA
cdr3_nt: TGTGCCAGCAGATTCGGGGGCAATCAGCCCCAGCATTTT
cdr3_aa: CASRFGGNQPQHF

v_call: TRBV7-9
cdr3_length: 14
clone_size: NA
j_call: TRBJ1-1
d_call: TRBD1
cdr3_nt: TGTGCCAGCAGCCCGGGACAGGCGAACACTGAAGCTTTCTTT
cdr3_aa: CASSPGQANTEAFF

v_call: TRBV5-1
cdr3_length: 16
clone_size: NA
j_call: TRBJ2-7
d_call: TRBD2
cdr3_nt: TGCGCCAGCAGCTTGGTGGCGGGACTAGCGGGAGGCGAGCAGTACTTC
cdr3_aa: CASSLVAGLAGGEQYF

v_call: TRBV27
cdr3_length: 14
clone_size: NA
j_call: TRBJ2-2
d_call: NA
cdr3_nt: TGTGCCAGCAGGTGGAGGGCGAACACCGGGGAGCTGTTTTTT
cdr3_aa: CASRWRANTGELFF

v_call: TRBV5-1
cdr3_length: 14
clone_size: once
j_call: TRBJ2-1
d_call: NA
cdr3_nt: TGCGCCAGCAGCCGTTTGGGACTCAACAATGAGCAGTTCTTC
cdr3_aa: CASSRLGLNNEQFF

v_call: TRBV5-1
cdr3_length: 16
clone_size: NA
j_call: TRBJ2-2
d_call: TRBD2
cdr3_nt: TGCGCCAGCAGCTCCTTAGAGACGGGAGGGACCGGGGAGCTGTTTTTT
cdr3_aa: CASSSLETGGTGELFF

v_call: TRBV6-6
cdr3_length: 12
clone_size: NA
j_call: TRBJ1-1
d_call: NA
cdr3_nt: TGTGCCAGCAGTTACCAGACAGCGGAAGCTTTCTTT
cdr3_aa: CASSYQTAEAFF

v_call: TRBV6-4
cdr3_length: 14
clone_size: few
j_call: TRBJ2-2
d_call: TRBD1
cdr3_nt: TGTGCCAGCAGTGAGGGACAGGAAACCGGGGAGCTGTTTTTT
cdr3_aa: CASSEGQETGELFF

v_call: TRBV11-1
cdr3_length: 18
clone_size: few
j_call: TRBJ2-7
d_call: TRBD1
cdr3_nt: TGTGCCAGCAGCTTATGTCCCGGGACAGAGTGGAATGCCTACGAGCAGTACTTC
cdr3_aa: CASSLCPGTEWNAYEQYF

v_call: TRBV25-1
cdr3_length: 17
clone_size: NA
j_call: TRBJ1-2
d_call: TRBD1
cdr3_nt: TGTGCCAGCAGTGAATCCGGGACAGGGGGATCCTTTTGGCGCTACACCTTC
cdr3_aa: CASSESGTGGSFWRYTF

v_call: TRBV7-9
cdr3_length: 15
clone_size: NA
j_call: TRBJ2-2
d_call: NA
cdr3_nt: TGTGCCAGCAGCTTAATGCGGCAAGGTGCCGGGGAGCTGTTTTTT
cdr3_aa: CASSLMRQGAGELFF

v_call: TRBV11-3
cdr3_length: 14
clone_size: medium-sized
j_call: TRBJ2-2
d_call: TRBD1
cdr3_nt: TGTGCCAGCAGCGATTACAGGGGAAGCGGGGAGCTGTTTTTT
cdr3_aa: CASSDYRGSGELFF

v_call: TRBV4-2
cdr3_length: 13
clone_size: NA
j_call: TRBJ2-1
d_call: TRBD2
cdr3_nt: TGTGCCAGCAGCCAAGAGGGCGGGGGGGCACAGTTCTTC
cdr3_aa: CASSQEGGGAQFF

v_call: TRBV11-3
cdr3_length: 15
clone_size: NA
j_call: TRBJ2-1
d_call: TRBD1
cdr3_nt: TGTGCCAGCAGCTTAGAGACAGGGGGCTACAATGAGCAGTTCTTC
cdr3_aa: CASSLETGGYNEQFF

v_call: TRBV6-5
cdr3_length: 15
clone_size: NA
j_call: TRBJ2-5
d_call: TRBD1
cdr3_nt: TGTGCCAGCAGTTACTCGGGGACAGGGTGGGAGACCCAGTACTTC
cdr3_aa: CASSYSGTGWETQYF

v_call: TRBV4-1
cdr3_length: 15
clone_size: few
j_call: TRBJ2-5
d_call: NA
cdr3_nt: TGCGCCAGCAGCCAAGATAACATGCGGCAAGAGACCCAGTACTTC
cdr3_aa: CASSQDNMRQETQYF

v_call: TRBV30
cdr3_length: 15
clone_size: NA
j_call: TRBJ1-3
d_call: NA
cdr3_nt: TGTGCCTGGAGTGTACTATTGGGTCGAGGAAACACCATATATTTT
cdr3_aa: CAWSVLLGRGNTIYF

v_call: TRBV27
cdr3_length: 16
clone_size: few
j_call: TRBJ1-5
d_call: NA
cdr3_nt: TGTGCCAGCAGTTTATCAGGGAGTGGGAGCAATCAGCCCCAGCATTTT
cdr3_aa: CASSLSGSGSNQPQHF

v_call: TRBV6-5
cdr3_length: 14
clone_size: NA
j_call: TRBJ1-5
d_call: NA
cdr3_nt: TGTGCCAGCAGTTACCCTCTAATTAGTCAGCCCCAGCATTTT
cdr3_aa: CASSYPLISQPQHF

v_call: TRBV5-4
cdr3_length: 13
clone_size: NA
j_call: TRBJ2-3
d_call: NA
cdr3_nt: TGTGCCAGCTACTTTCATGGAGAAGATACGCAGTATTTT
cdr3_aa: CASYFHGEDTQYF

v_call: TRBV10-3
cdr3_length: 17
clone_size: few
j_call: TRBJ1-3
d_call: NA
cdr3_nt: TGTGCCATCAGTGAGTCGGGCAGGGTCTTCTCTGGAAACACCATATATTTT
cdr3_aa: CAISESGRVFSGNTIYF

v_call: TRBV28
cdr3_length: 14
clone_size: NA
j_call: TRBJ1-1
d_call: NA
cdr3_nt: TGTGCCAGCAGTCAGCCACAGGGGAACACTGAAGCTTTCTTT
cdr3_aa: CASSQPQGNTEAFF

v_call: TRBV5-1
cdr3_length: 16
clone_size: NA
j_call: TRBJ2-5
d_call: TRBD2
cdr3_nt: TGCGCCAGCAGCCAAGGACTAGCGGGGCCCCAAGAGACCCAGTACTTC
cdr3_aa: CASSQGLAGPQETQYF

v_call: TRBV5-5
cdr3_length: 16
clone_size: NA
j_call: TRBJ1-1
d_call: TRBD1
cdr3_nt: TGTGCCAGCAGCCCAACGGGACAGGGGGTCTGGACTGAAGCTTTCTTT
cdr3_aa: CASSPTGQGVWTEAFF

v_call: TRBV30
cdr3_length: 12
clone_size: NA
j_call: TRBJ1-5
d_call: NA
cdr3_nt: TGTGCCTGGAGTGGCGAGAGGGAGCCCCAGCATTTT
cdr3_aa: CAWSGEREPQHF

v_call: TRBV28
cdr3_length: 13
clone_size: NA
j_call: TRBJ2-7
d_call: NA
cdr3_nt: TGTGCCAGCAGTTTGTTTGGGCCCTACGAGCAGTACTTC
cdr3_aa: CASSLFGPYEQYF

v_call: TRBV10-2
cdr3_length: 13
clone_size: NA
j_call: TRBJ1-2
d_call: NA
cdr3_nt: TGCGCCAGCAAACAACCACAGGGCTATGGCTACACCTTC
cdr3_aa: CASKQPQGYGYTF

v_call: TRBV28
cdr3_length: 17
clone_size: NA
j_call: TRBJ2-1
d_call: TRBD1
cdr3_nt: TGTGCCAGCAGTACCCACGGACAGGGAACTTTATACAATGAGCAGTTCTTC
cdr3_aa: CASSTHGQGTLYNEQFF

v_call: TRBV6-1
cdr3_length: 16
clone_size: NA
j_call: TRBJ1-3
d_call: NA
cdr3_nt: TGTGCCAGCAGTGAAAGAGCAGGGGTCTCTGGAAACACCATATATTTT
cdr3_aa: CASSERAGVSGNTIYF

v_call: TRBV7-9
cdr3_length: 15
clone_size: once
j_call: TRBJ1-4
d_call: TRBD1
cdr3_nt: TGTGCCAGCAGCGCCTGGACAGGTCTTAATGAAAAACTGTTTTTT
cdr3_aa: CASSAWTGLNEKLFF

v_call: TRBV6-5
cdr3_length: 15
clone_size: NA
j_call: TRBJ2-3
d_call: TRBD2
cdr3_nt: TGTGCCAGCAAGGGGGCTAGCGGGGGGGCCAATACGCAGTATTTT
cdr3_aa: CASKGASGGANTQYF

v_call: TRBV9
cdr3_length: 18
clone_size: NA
j_call: TRBJ2-6
d_call: NA
cdr3_nt: TGTGCCAGCAGCGTAGCAGGACTGCAAGTGTCTGGGGCCAACGTCCTGACTTTC
cdr3_aa: CASSVAGLQVSGANVLTF

v_call: TRBV5-4
cdr3_length: 14
clone_size: NA
j_call: TRBJ2-3
d_call: NA
cdr3_nt: TGTGCCAGCAGCTTGGCCCCTTCCACAGATACGCAGTATTTT
cdr3_aa: CASSLAPSTDTQYF

v_call: TRBV28
cdr3_length: 11
clone_size: few
j_call: TRBJ2-7
d_call: NA
cdr3_nt: TGTGCCAGCAAGGGAGACTACGAGCAGTACTTC
cdr3_aa: CASKGDYEQYF

v_call: TRBV6-1
cdr3_length: 12
clone_size: few
j_call: TRBJ2-7
d_call: TRBD2
cdr3_nt: TGTGCCAGCCGGGACTATAACTACGAGCAGTACTTC
cdr3_aa: CASRDYNYEQYF

v_call: TRBV7-6
cdr3_length: 16
clone_size: once
j_call: TRBJ2-2
d_call: TRBD2
cdr3_nt: TGTGCCAGCACCGGGATGGTAGCGGGGAACACCGGGGAGCTGTTTTTT
cdr3_aa: CASTGMVAGNTGELFF

v_call: TRBV23-1
cdr3_length: 16
clone_size: NA
j_call: TRBJ1-1
d_call: NA
cdr3_nt: TGCGCCAGCGGACGTTGGGAGGGTCCAATGAACACTGAAGCTTTCTTT
cdr3_aa: CASGRWEGPMNTEAFF

v_call: TRBV10-3
cdr3_length: 13
clone_size: few
j_call: TRBJ2-3
d_call: NA
cdr3_nt: TGTGCCATCAGGGGGGCAGGGATCGATACGCAGTATTTT
cdr3_aa: CAIRGAGIDTQYF

v_call: TRBV6-1
cdr3_length: 14
clone_size: NA
j_call: TRBJ2-7
d_call: TRBD2
cdr3_nt: TGTGCCAGCACCTACGGGGGGGAATACTACGAGCAGTACTTC
cdr3_aa: CASTYGGEYYEQYF

v_call: TRBV18
cdr3_length: 16
clone_size: few
j_call: TRBJ2-7
d_call: TRBD1
cdr3_nt: TGTGCCAGCTCGAGCCCTTCGGGACAGGGCCACTACGAGCAGTACTTC
cdr3_aa: CASSSPSGQGHYEQYF

v_call: TRBV4-1
cdr3_length: 16
clone_size: NA
j_call: TRBJ2-7
d_call: TRBD1
cdr3_nt: TGCGCCAGCAGCCAAAGAGGGCAGGGGGAGAACTACGAGCAGTACTTC
cdr3_aa: CASSQRGQGENYEQYF

v_call: TRBV20-1
cdr3_length: 11
clone_size: NA
j_call: TRBJ2-7
d_call: TRBD2
cdr3_nt: TGCAGTGCTTTGACTAGCGCTGAGCAGTACTTC
cdr3_aa: CSALTSAEQYF

v_call: TRBV2
cdr3_length: 13
clone_size: NA
j_call: TRBJ2-3
d_call: TRBD2
cdr3_nt: TGTGCCAGCATGCGGGAGGCAACAGATACGCAGTATTTT
cdr3_aa: CASMREATDTQYF

v_call: TRBV10-3
cdr3_length: 17
clone_size: NA
j_call: TRBJ2-2
d_call: TRBD2
cdr3_nt: TGTGCCATCAGGATAGCGGGAGAGTTAATGAACACCGGGGAGCTGTTTTTT
cdr3_aa: CAIRIAGELMNTGELFF

v_call: TRBV9
cdr3_length: 15
clone_size: NA
j_call: TRBJ2-5
d_call: TRBD2
cdr3_nt: TGTGCCAGCAGCGTAGCGGGAGGGGCTGGGGAGACCCAGTACTTC
cdr3_aa: CASSVAGGAGETQYF

v_call: TRBV19
cdr3_length: 16
clone_size: NA
j_call: TRBJ2-1
d_call: TRBD2
cdr3_nt: TGTGCCAGTAGTGGGGCGGTTAGCGGGGGTTACAATGAGCAGTTCTTC
cdr3_aa: CASSGAVSGGYNEQFF

v_call: TRBV5-4
cdr3_length: 17
clone_size: NA
j_call: TRBJ2-5
d_call: NA
cdr3_nt: TGTGCCAGCAGCTCCCGAGGGGGAAGAGGGTACCAAGAGACCCAGTACTTC
cdr3_aa: CASSSRGGRGYQETQYF

v_call: TRBV7-6
cdr3_length: 12
clone_size: few
j_call: TRBJ2-7
d_call: NA
cdr3_nt: TGTGCCAGCAGCTTTTTGGCCGCCGAGCAGTACTTC
cdr3_aa: CASSFLAAEQYF

v_call: TRBV28
cdr3_length: 14
clone_size: NA
j_call: TRBJ2-5
d_call: TRBD1
cdr3_nt: TGTGCCAGCAGGTCAGGGGGCGCGGGGGAGACCCAGTACTTC
cdr3_aa: CASRSGGAGETQYF

v_call: TRBV19
cdr3_length: 14
clone_size: medium-sized
j_call: TRBJ2-7
d_call: NA
cdr3_nt: TGTGCCAGTAGTAGCGCGAGCGTAGCCTACGAGCAGTACTTC
cdr3_aa: CASSSASVAYEQYF